These 32 T cell receptor beta chains were all obtained from the same sample, sequenced in a study of blood T cell repertoires in COVID-19. TCRdb keeps only in-frame clones here, not all; method: immunoSEQ multiplex PCR. The table has under 300,000 clones, 83% seen once; the top ten hold around 5.9%. The specimen was peripheral blood. These receptors came from a human donor in a cohort sampled during active COVID-19.

The chain has TRBV5-3 and TRBJ2-1; 8 bases fit TRBD2. TRBV5-3 is an ORF, and what it does is uncertain. This CDR3 region has 17 residues. With V trimmed by 2 bases and J by 5 bases, 12 bases remained unmatched. CDR3 sequence reads: CARSFNYEREIHNEQFF. The DNA of the CDR3 is TGTGCCAGAAGCTTTAATTACGAGCGGGAGATACACAATGAGCAGTTCTTC.

V gene TRBV5-1 combines with J gene TRBJ2-1; D is unclear. Deletions cut 0 bases from V and 7 bases from J, with 11 bases between. The CDR3 length is 14 residues. Germline CDR1 reads SGHRS; CDR2 reads YFSETQ. As DNA, the CDR3 is TGCGCCAGCAGCTTGGGACTCCAAAGTAATGAGCAGTTCTTC. Protein: CASSLGLQSNEQFF.

This clone came up once. The chain carries TRBV9 and TRBJ2-1; 12 bases are shared with TRBD2. V lost 3 bases, J lost 4 bases, and 2 bases stayed unmatched. The CDR3 loop spans 15 amino acids. CDR1 and CDR2 from the germline V gene are SGDLS and YYNGEE. The CDR3 loop reads CASSASGGVYNEQFF. CDR3 bases: TGTGCCAGCAGCGCTAGCGGGGGGGTTTACAATGAGCAGTTCTTC.

The sample holds one count of this clone. J is TRBJ2-3 and V is TRBV24-1; D remains ambiguous. Germline loops: CDR1 KGHDR, CDR2 SFDVKD. V was clipped by 3 bases and J by 4 bases, with 13 bases between them. The CDR3 loop spans 15 amino acids. The CDR3 DNA follows: TGTGCCACCAGTGATGGGCCCACCACCCCAGATACGCAGTATTTT. Its translation: CATSDGPTTPDTQYF.

The chain links TRBV6-6 to TRBJ1-5, with a possible D match to TRBD1 (5 bases). Germline CDR1 is MNHNY and CDR2 is SVGAGI (reference sequence). The CDR3 contains 14 residues. Trimming left V 2 bases short and J 5 bases short, with 10 bases between. DNA for the CDR3: TGTGCCAGCAGTTACGAGGGGAGGGATCAGCCCCAGCATTTT. Amino acid sequence: CASSYEGRDQPQHF.

The rearrangement uses TRBV3-1 (or the pseudogene TRBV3-2) and TRBJ2-3, with 10 positions matching TRBD2. The germline CDR1 and CDR2 sequences are LGHDT and YNNKEL (reference sequence). The V segment lost 1 base and the J segment 4 bases; nucleotides outside the gene matches: 20. This CDR3 comprises 21 residues. This chain's CDR3 is CASSQVPRWSGRALVADTQYF. For the CDR3, the DNA is TGTGCCAGCAGCCAAGTTCCGCGTTGGAGCGGGAGGGCCCTAGTCGCAGATACGCAGTATTTT.

This chain connects TRBV9 to TRBJ2-2, with no clear D. Between the trimmed V and J ends, which lost 0 bases and 2 bases, there was a span of 5 bases. The CDR3 contains 14 residues. The V gene's germline CDR1 is SGDLS and CDR2 YYNGEE. The chain's CDR3 is CASSVGHNTGELFF. The CDR3 nucleotides read TGTGCCAGCAGCGTAGGACACAACACCGGGGAGCTGTTTTTT.

CDR3 DNA: TGCGCCAGCAGTGATGTACTCTCCTACAATGAGCAGTTCTTC. Translated, it gives CASSDVLSYNEQFF. The rearrangement uses TRBV10-1 and TRBJ2-1; no clear D gene. V shed 3 bases and J shed 0 bases, with 6 bases lying between them. The CDR3 loop spans 14 amino acids. CDR1 is WNHNN, CDR2 SYGVQD, per germline (reference sequence).

The chain links TRBV19 to TRBJ1-1, with D uncertain. CDR1 is LNHDA, CDR2 SQIVND, per germline (reference sequence). Between the trimmed V and J ends, which lost 6 bases and 8 bases, there was a span of 13 bases. This CDR3 comprises 12 residues. DNA of the CDR3: TGTGCCAGTAGAACCACAGTTCGGGAAGCTTTCTTT. It specifies CASRTTVREAFF.

This clone was seen a handful of times. The rearrangement links TRBV4-2 to TRBJ2-2, with unresolved D. CDR3 length: 14 residues. Germline V lookup: CDR1 LGHNA, CDR2 YNFKEQ. V lost 1 base to trimming and J lost 1 base, with 4 bases between them. In DNA form, the CDR3 reads TGTGCCAGCAGCCAAGCGGGGAACACCGGGGAGCTGTTTTTT. The encoded protein is CASSQAGNTGELFF.

The chain combines TRBV5-1 with TRBJ2-7; the match to TRBD1 covers 8 bases. Germline V lookup: CDR1 SGHRS, CDR2 YFSETQ. The CDR3 contains 14 residues. V lost 1 base to trimming and J lost 6 bases; unmatched junction nucleotides: 6. The CDR3 loop is CASSLSQGAVEQYF. The CDR3 DNA is TGCGCCAGCAGCTTGTCCCAGGGGGCGGTCGAGCAGTACTTC.

The V gene is TRBV6-1, the J gene TRBJ2-7; the match to TRBD2 covers 7 bases. J was trimmed by 4 bases and V by 0 bases; bases with no gene match: 6. This CDR3 spans 15 amino acids. CDR1 and CDR2 from the germline V gene are MNHNS and SASEGT. The CDR3 coding sequence is TGTGCCAGCAGTGAAGCTCTCGCGGGAGTGTACGAGCAGTACTTC. Protein product: CASSEALAGVYEQYF.

The J gene is TRBJ2-5, the V gene TRBV19; 11 bases align to TRBD2. Germline V lookup: CDR1 LNHDA, CDR2 SQIVND (reference sequence). V shed 4 bases and J 6 bases; nucleotides not matched to a gene: 7. The CDR3 covers 15 residues. CDR3 DNA: TGTGCCAGTAGTACCTTAGCGGGAGGGCCGAAGACCCAGTACTTC. Protein: CASSTLAGGPKTQYF.

J is TRBJ2-7 and V is TRBV3-1 (or the pseudogene TRBV3-2), with D hard to call. V dropped 1 base and J dropped 7 bases, with 17 bases sitting between them. This CDR3 is 15 amino acids long. Germline V CDR1 and CDR2: LGHDT, YNNKEL (reference sequence). The chain's CDR3 is CASSQGFGRSREQYF. DNA of the CDR3: TGTGCCAGCAGCCAAGGTTTTGGCAGGTCACGGGAGCAGTACTTC.

This clone was detected many times. This chain joins TRBV10-3 and TRBJ1-2, with 7 bases lining up with TRBD1. CDR1 is ENHRY and CDR2 is SYGVKD in the germline V gene. V gave up 6 bases and J gave up 3 bases; unmatched junction bases: 4. CDR3 length: 13 residues. CDR3 nucleotides: TGTGCCATCAGGACGGGACAGCACTATGGCTACACCTTC. It is translated as CAIRTGQHYGYTF.

This clone was observed a single time. This sequence joins TRBV30 and TRBJ2-7; the match to TRBD1 covers 8 bases. Unmatched junction bases numbered 8, after V lost 2 bases and J lost 2 bases. CDR3 length equals 15 residues. The germline V gene has CDR1 GTSNPN and CDR2 SVGIG (reference sequence). The CDR3 reads CAWSPTGTGTYEQYF. CDR3 DNA: TGTGCCTGGAGTCCTACCGGGACAGGTACCTACGAGCAGTACTTC.

The CDR3 protein is CASSTRQTQETQYF. CDR3 in DNA: TGTGCCAGCAGTACCCGACAGACCCAAGAGACCCAGTACTTC. The chain combines TRBV27 with TRBJ2-5; possible D gene TRBD1, 5 bases. With 5 bases removed from V and 1 base from J, the gap between germline ends came to 11 bases. CDR3 size: 14 residues. The germline V gene encodes CDR1 MNHEY and CDR2 SMNVEV (reference sequence).

The chain couples TRBV19 to TRBJ2-1; D ambiguous. From germline, CDR1 is LNHDA and CDR2 SQIVND (reference sequence). The length of the CDR3 is 14 residues. Trimming left V 5 bases short and J 0 bases short, with 8 bases between. The CDR3 region has the DNA TGTGCCAGTAGTTGGCCAAGCTCCTACAATGAGCAGTTCTTC. This gives the protein CASSWPSSYNEQFF. Together with reference TRBV19 and TRBJ2-1, the CDR3 gives the full variable domain: DGGITQSPKYLFRKEGQNVTLSCEQNLNHDAMYWYRQDPGQGLRLIYYSQIVNDFQKGDIAEGYSVSREKKESFPLTVTSAQKNPTAFYLCASSWPSSYNEQFFGPGTRLTVL.

J is TRBJ1-2 and V is TRBV5-1; 11 bases map to TRBD1. The length of the CDR3 is 17 residues. The germline CDR1 and CDR2 sequences are SGHRS and YFSETQ. The V segment lost 4 bases and the J segment 0 bases; nucleotides outside the gene matches: 8. The DNA of the CDR3 is TGCGCCAGCAGCCCCGGACAGGGGGCCCTTACTAACTATGGCTACACCTTC. This encodes CASSPGQGALTNYGYTF. The complete variable domain, with remaining parts taken from reference TRBV5-1 and TRBJ1-2, reads KAGVTQTPRYLIKTRGQQVTLSCSPISGHRSVSWYQQTPGQGLQFLFEYFSETQRNKGNFPGRFSGRQFSNSRSEMNVSTLELGDSALYLCASSPGQGALTNYGYTFGSGTRLTVV.

This clone came up a few times. The chain is built from TRBV7-2 and TRBJ2-7; 7 nucleotides line up with TRBD1. The length of the CDR3 is 14 residues. Unmatched junction bases numbered 6, after V lost 5 bases and J lost 2 bases. Germline V lookup: CDR1 SGHTA, CDR2 FQGNSA. The CDR3 is CASSVDRATYEQYF. DNA of the CDR3: TGTGCCAGCAGCGTAGACAGGGCCACCTACGAGCAGTACTTC.

V gene TRBV14 combines with J gene TRBJ2-1, with D tentatively TRBD1 (6 bases). The CDR3 runs 14 residues. CDR1 SGHDN and CDR2 FVKESK come from the germline V gene. V was shortened by 5 bases and J by 7 bases, with 15 bases between the two germline ends. CDR3 region: CASSLRYRANEQFF. CDR3 coding DNA: TGTGCCAGCAGCTTAAGGTACAGGGCGAATGAGCAGTTCTTC.

V and J are TRBV14 and TRBJ2-1; a weak D match, TRBD2 (5 bases). CDR3 length: 12 residues. CDR1 and CDR2 (germline): SGHDN, FVKESK. The germline V and J ends were trimmed by 9 bases and 6 bases, with 12 bases remaining between them. The CDR3 coding sequence is TGTGCCAGTCGGAGGTCGGGCAATGAGCAGTTCTTC. Its protein is CASRRSGNEQFF.

Concerning this clone: The sample holds other DNA sequences that translate to the same CDR3. The rearrangement links TRBV19 to TRBJ2-5, with D perhaps TRBD2 (7 bases). V lost 1 base to trimming and J lost 4 bases, with 10 bases between them. Germline V lookup: CDR1 LNHDA, CDR2 SQIVND (reference sequence). This CDR3 comprises 14 residues. CDR3 sequence reads: CASSIGGGRETQYF. Written as DNA, the CDR3 is TGTGCCAGTAGTATAGGGGGGGGCCGAGAGACCCAGTACTTC.

This clone was recorded only once. The V call is TRBV6-4, the J call TRBJ1-1; 7 bases are a match to TRBD1. The CDR3 extends over 14 amino acids. CDR1 and CDR2 (germline): MRHNA, SNTAGT. J gave up 1 base and V 6 bases, and 5 bases lay outside the gene matches. The CDR3 nucleotides read TGTGCCAGCAGCCGGGACAGCCAGAACACTGAAGCTTTCTTT. It is translated as CASSRDSQNTEAFF.

V usage is TRBV2 and J usage is TRBJ2-1; 8 bases are a match to TRBD2. Losses at the gene ends were 6 bases for V and 2 bases for J; bases not matched to a gene: 6. The CDR3 length is 15 residues. Germline V CDR1 and CDR2: SNHLY, FYNNEI. The CDR3 region has the DNA TGTGCCAGCAGCACCGGGACTAGTCCCTACAATGAGCAGTTCTTC. Protein product: CASSTGTSPYNEQFF.

This rearrangement joins TRBV14 to TRBJ1-4; 7 nucleotides align to TRBD1. CDR3 length equals 14 residues. V lost 1 base and J lost 13; bases outside the gene matches: 9. Germline V gives CDR1 SGHDN, CDR2 FVKESK. The chain's CDR3 is CASSQGGGRGRLFF. As DNA, the CDR3 is TGTGCCAGCAGCCAAGGGGGTGGCAGGGGGAGACTGTTTTTT.

This sequence joins TRBV27 and TRBJ2-7; maybe TRBD1 (6 bases). The CDR3 is 11 residues long. Trimming took 9 bases from V and 3 from J, leaving 9 bases between them. The germline V gene encodes CDR1 MNHEY and CDR2 SMNVEV (reference sequence). CDR3 residues: CASSRGYEQYF. CDR3 bases: TGTGCCAGTAGCAGGGGCTACGAGCAGTACTTC.

V usage is TRBV18 and J usage is TRBJ2-1; D is perhaps TRBD1 (6 bases). V lost 3 bases to trimming and J lost 4 bases, with 7 bases between them. The CDR3 has 13 residues. CDR1 KGHSH and CDR2 LQKENI come from the germline V gene. The CDR3 sequence: CASSPGTYNEQFF. The DNA of the CDR3 is TGTGCCAGCTCACCGGGGACATACAATGAGCAGTTCTTC.

The chain carries TRBV6-6 and TRBJ1-2, with 7 positions matching TRBD1. Germline trimming cut 2 bases from V and 7 bases from J; bases unmatched to any gene: 7. The CDR3 loop spans 14 amino acids. Germline V lookup: CDR1 MNHNY, CDR2 SVGAGI (reference sequence). The CDR3, as DNA: TGTGCCAGCAGTTACGGGATGCAGGGGGTTGGCTACACCTTC. Amino acid sequence: CASSYGMQGVGYTF.

The genes are TRBV6-2 or TRBV6-3 and TRBJ2-1; TRBD2 agrees at 9 bases. CDR1 is MNHEY and CDR2 is SVGEGT in the germline V gene. The length of the CDR3 is 16 residues. V shed 6 bases and J 5 bases; nucleotides not matched to a gene: 11. The CDR3 region has the DNA TGTGCCAGCAGCCGACGAGGTAGCGGGGGCAACAATGAGCAGTTCTTC. Translated, it gives CASSRRGSGGNNEQFF.

The V gene is TRBV5-8, the J gene TRBJ2-5; perhaps TRBD1 as D (6 bases). Germline V gives CDR1 SGHTS, CDR2 YDEGEE. This CDR3 is 14 amino acids long. V gave up 0 bases and J gave up 5 bases, with 11 bases separating them. CDR3 residues: CASSLGTDGETQYF. The DNA of the CDR3 is TGTGCCAGCAGCTTGGGGACAGACGGGGAGACCCAGTACTTC.

V usage is TRBV5-6 and J usage is TRBJ1-1, with 8 bases lining up with TRBD1. V lost 1 base and J lost 3; bases outside the gene matches: 5. This CDR3 is built from 15 residues. Per the germline V gene, CDR1 is SGHDT and CDR2 is YYEEEE. For the CDR3, the DNA is TGTGCCAGCAGCTTGTGGACAGGGAAGGACACTGAAGCTTTCTTT. Its protein product is CASSLWTGKDTEAFF.